These 8 T cell receptor beta chains were all obtained from the same sample, sequenced in a study of T cell repertoires in cytomegalovirus infection. TCRdb called the reads again in MiXCR, with one record for every CDR3 protein. Of about 230,000 distinct CDR3 sequences in the sample, about 20% are singletons; the top ten hold 15% to 20%. Sample: CD8+ T cells from PBMCs. The receptors derive from a human donor in good health (CMV status not recorded). Some clones in this sample may be carry-over from other donors' samples.

By sample fraction, this clonotype is medium-sized (0.01 to 0.1%). This sequence joins TRBV7-2 and TRBJ2-1; 12 nucleotides agree with TRBD2. The V gene's germline CDR1 is SGHTA and CDR2 FQGNSA. The CDR3 totals 15 residues. V was pared by 7 bases and J by 7 bases, with 8 bases of the junction left unmatched. This CDR3 is CASTLTSGGWNEQFF. CDR3 coding DNA: TGTGCCAGCACCTTGACTAGCGGGGGATGGAATGAGCAGTTCTTC.

This chain links TRBV20-1 with TRBJ1-2, with 8 bases matching TRBD1. V shed 1 base, J shed 6 bases, and the junction held 7 bases outside the gene matches. The CDR3 length is 14 residues. Germline V gives CDR1 DFQATT, CDR2 SNEGSKA (reference sequence). CDR3 in DNA: TGCAGTGCTAGAGGCAGCAGGGGGCAGGATGGCTACACCTTC. This encodes CSARGSRGQDGYTF.

This clonotype has just a few counts. The chain recombines TRBV12-3 or TRBV12-4 with TRBJ2-7; TRBD2 agrees at 13 bases. This CDR3 contains 14 residues. The ends lost 3 bases at V and 6 bases at J; junction bases unmatched: 2. CDR3 DNA sequence: TGTGCCAGCAGTTTGGGACTAGCGGGGTCCGAGCAGTACTTC. Its translation is CASSLGLAGSEQYF.

This clonotype was recorded a few times. The chain recombines TRBV12-5 with TRBJ2-5; the D gene is possibly TRBD2 (5 bases). V was pared by 0 bases and J by 0 bases, with 17 bases between. The CDR3 length is 18 residues. Germline V gives CDR1 LGHNT, CDR2 FRNRAP. This CDR3 reads CASGLVLGGPKYQETQYF. CDR3 DNA sequence: TGTGCTAGTGGTTTGGTACTAGGCGGACCAAAGTACCAAGAGACCCAGTACTTC.

This clonotype was seen a few times. V is TRBV30 and J is TRBJ2-1; D is perhaps TRBD1 (5 bases). The CDR3 length is 13 residues. Germline-derived CDR1 and CDR2 are GTSNPN and SVGIG (reference sequence). V dropped 5 bases and J dropped 8 bases, with 16 bases sitting between them. The CDR3 region is CAWSVWEGDEQFF. The CDR3 DNA sequence: TGTGCCTGGTCAGTATGGGAAGGGGATGAGCAGTTCTTC.

For the CDR3, the DNA is TGTGCCAGCAGCTTACCCCCAGGGCCCAGCACTGAAGCTTTCTTT. Protein product: CASSLPPGPSTEAFF. This chain connects TRBV7-2 to TRBJ1-1, with D perhaps TRBD1 (5 bases). CDR3 length: 15 residues. V lost 2 bases and J 4 bases, leaving 14 bases between the germline ends. CDR1 is SGHTA and CDR2 is FQGNSA in the germline V gene. The full variable domain, rest sourced from reference TRBV7-2 and TRBJ1-1, is GAGVSQSPSNKVTEKGKDVELRCDPISGHTALYWYRQSLGQGLEFLIYFQGNSAPDKSGLPSDRFSAERTGGSVSTLTIQRTQQEDSAVYLCASSLPPGPSTEAFFGQGTRLTVV.

Remarks on this clonotype: A much larger clone differs from this one at a single base, so this may be a read error. The CDR3 does not end in the conserved phenylalanine or tryptophan, so this is likely a read error. The chain links TRBV7-8 to TRBJ1-5; 7 nucleotides agree with TRBD1. Trimming cost V 6 bases and J 3 bases; bases outside gene matches: 8. CDR1 and CDR2 from the germline V gene are SGHVS and FQNEAQ. The CDR3 is 15 amino acids. CDR3 residues: CASRRYGTDNQPQHL. The CDR3 nucleotides read TGTGCCAGCAGAAGATACGGGACAGACAATCAGCCCCAGCATCTT.

This clonotype was picked up a small number of times. J is TRBJ2-6 and V is TRBV15; 9 bases are a match to TRBD2. The CDR3 spans 19 residues. Looked up from germline, CDR1 is LNHNV and CDR2 is YYDKDF (reference sequence). Unmatched junction bases numbered 7, after V lost 1 base and J lost 0 bases. This chain's CDR3 is CATSRADSGGLSGANVLTF. Here the CDR3 DNA reads TGTGCCACCAGCAGAGCTGATAGCGGGGGTCTCTCTGGGGCCAACGTCCTGACTTTC.